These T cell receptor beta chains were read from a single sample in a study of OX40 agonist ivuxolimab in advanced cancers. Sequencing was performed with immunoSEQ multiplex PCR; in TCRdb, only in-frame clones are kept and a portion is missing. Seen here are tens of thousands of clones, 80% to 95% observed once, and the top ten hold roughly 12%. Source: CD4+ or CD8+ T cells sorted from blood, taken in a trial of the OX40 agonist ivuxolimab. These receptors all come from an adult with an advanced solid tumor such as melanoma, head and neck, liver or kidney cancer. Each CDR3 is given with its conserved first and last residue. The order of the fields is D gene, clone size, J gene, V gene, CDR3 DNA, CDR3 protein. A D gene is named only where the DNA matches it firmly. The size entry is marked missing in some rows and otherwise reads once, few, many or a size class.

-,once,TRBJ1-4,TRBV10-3,TGTGCCATCAGTCCCCAGGGGAGTAATGAAAAACTGTTTTTT,CAISPQGSNEKLFF
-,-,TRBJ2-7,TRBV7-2,TGTGCCAGCAGCTTAGATGGAGGCACCTACGAGCAGTACTTC,CASSLDGGTYEQYF
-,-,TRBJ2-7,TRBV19,TGTGCCAGTAGTATAAGGGGCCGGATAACTAGCCCGTCCTACGAGCAGTACTTC,CASSIRGRITSPSYEQYF
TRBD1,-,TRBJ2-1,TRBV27,TGTGCCAGCAGTTTAAGGGGGGCAGGGGGCCCCTCACCACACAATGAGCAGTTCTTC,CASSLRGAGGPSPHNEQFF
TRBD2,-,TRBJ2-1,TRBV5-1,TGCGCCAGCAAAGACCTAGCGGGAGTCCCACGAACGGTCAATGAGCAGTTCTTC,CASKDLAGVPRTVNEQFF
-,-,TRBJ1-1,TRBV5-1,TGCGCCAGCAGCCCGGGACCTTATAACACTGAAGCTTTCTTT,CASSPGPYNTEAFF
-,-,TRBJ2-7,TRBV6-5,TGTGCCAGCAGACCACAGTGGGGGGCGCCCTACGAGCAGTACTTC,CASRPQWGAPYEQYF
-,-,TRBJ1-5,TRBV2,TGTGCCAGCGCGCGACAGTTTTATAGCAATCAGCCCCAGCATTTT,CASARQFYSNQPQHF
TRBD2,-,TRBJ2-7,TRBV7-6,TGTGCCAGCAGCCCACCCGGGACTAGCGGCCGTCAAGAGCAGTACTTC,CASSPPGTSGRQEQYF
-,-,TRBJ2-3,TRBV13,TGTGCCAGCAGCTCCGGTGCGAGGACGGCAGATACGCAGTATTTT,CASSSGARTADTQYF
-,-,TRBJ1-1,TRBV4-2,TGTGCCAGCAGCCAAGATCGTTGGTGGAAGGACAGCCCGAACACTGAAGCTTTCTTT,CASSQDRWWKDSPNTEAFF
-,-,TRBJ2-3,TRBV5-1,TGCGCCAGCAGCTGGGACTCGCCCACAGATACGCAGTATTTT,CASSWDSPTDTQYF
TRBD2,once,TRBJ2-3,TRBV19,TGTGCCAGTAGAATACCCGGGACTAGCGGGAGCACAGATACGCAGTATTTT,CASRIPGTSGSTDTQYF
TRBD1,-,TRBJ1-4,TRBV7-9,TGTGCCAGCAGCTTATCAGGGGGCTTTGAAAAACTGTTTTTT,CASSLSGGFEKLFF
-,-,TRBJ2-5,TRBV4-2,TGTGCCAGCAGCCAAGGCGGGGTCGAGACCCAGTACTTC,CASSQGGVETQYF
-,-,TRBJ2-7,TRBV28,TGTGCCAGCAGGCTAGGGGTGGCCCTGGGGGAGCAGTACTTC,CASRLGVALGEQYF
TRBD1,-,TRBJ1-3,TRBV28,TGTGCCAGCACCCTACCCGGGACAGGGACCACCATATATTTT,CASTLPGTGTTIYF
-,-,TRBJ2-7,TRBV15,TGTGCCACCAGCCTAGCAGGGTACGAGCAGTACTTC,CATSLAGYEQYF
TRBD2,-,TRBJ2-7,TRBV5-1,TGCGCCAGCAGCTCGGGACTAGCCGCCTACGAGCAGTACTTC,CASSSGLAAYEQYF
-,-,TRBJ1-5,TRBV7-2,TGTGCCAGCAGCTTAGCACAGAATCAGCCCCAGCATTTT,CASSLAQNQPQHF
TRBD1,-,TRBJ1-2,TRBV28,TGTGCCAGCAGGAATCCGGGACAGGGGAACTATGGCTACACCTTC,CASRNPGQGNYGYTF
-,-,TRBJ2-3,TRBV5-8,TGTGCCAGCAGCATCTGGAGGGGGCCCAGACAGTATTTT,CASSIWRGPRQYF
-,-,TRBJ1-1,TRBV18,TGTGCCAGCTCACCACCGAGGTCTTATGGGAGGTACACTGAAGCTTTCTTT,CASSPPRSYGRYTEAFF
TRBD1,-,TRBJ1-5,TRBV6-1,TGTGCCAGCAATCCCGACAGGGCCTATCAGCCCCAGCATTTT,CASNPDRAYQPQHF
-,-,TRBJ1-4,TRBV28,TGTGCCAGCAGTTCCGGAGGGGGTACTAGGGAAAAACTGTTTTTT,CASSSGGGTREKLFF
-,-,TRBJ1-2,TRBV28,TGTGCCAGCAGTTTAATGGGTGAGGGTGGCTACACCTTC,CASSLMGEGGYTF
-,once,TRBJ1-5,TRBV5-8,TGTGCCAGCAGCCCAGGCGACCTACGGACGCCCCAGCATTTT,CASSPGDLRTPQHF
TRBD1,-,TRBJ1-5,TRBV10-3,TGTGCCACCCAGGACAGGAGCGACCAGCCCCAGCATTTT,CATQDRSDQPQHF
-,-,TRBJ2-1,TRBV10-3,TGTGCCATCAGCGGGGACGGGGACGGGGGCAATGAGCAGTTCTTC,CAISGDGDGGNEQFF
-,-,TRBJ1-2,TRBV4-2,TGTGCCAGCAGCCAGGCTAGGGGGGCCTATGGCTACACCTTC,CASSQARGAYGYTF
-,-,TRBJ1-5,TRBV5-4,TGTGCCAGCAGCTCGGACACTAATCAGCCCCAGCATTTT,CASSSDTNQPQHF
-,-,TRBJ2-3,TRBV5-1,TGCGCCAGCAGCCTGAACTTTCAGCAAGATACGCAGTATTTT,CASSLNFQQDTQYF
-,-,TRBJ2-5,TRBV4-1,TGCGCCAGCAGCCAAGACGGGGGAGAGACCCAGTACTTC,CASSQDGGETQYF
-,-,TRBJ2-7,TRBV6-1,TGTGCCAGCAGGTCCTCCCGGGGGGCTCCCTACGAGCAGTACTTC,CASRSSRGAPYEQYF
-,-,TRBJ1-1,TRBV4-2,TGTGCCAGCAGCCCACGACAGGCGAACACTGAAGCTTTCTTT,CASSPRQANTEAFF
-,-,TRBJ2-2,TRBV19,TGTGCCAGTAGCTTTAGGGCGGGAACCGGGGAGCTGTTTTTT,CASSFRAGTGELFF
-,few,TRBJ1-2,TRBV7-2,TGTGCCAGCAGCTTAGGTGGTTTGGGGGCCGACTCCTTC,CASSLGGLGADSF
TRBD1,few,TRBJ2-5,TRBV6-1,TGTGCCAGCAGTGAAATGATGACCGGCAGGGGGTTGGAGACCCAGTACTTC,CASSEMMTGRGLETQYF
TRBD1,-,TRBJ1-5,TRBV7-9,TGTGCCAGCAGCTTAGACAGGGGGCGGTTCGGGAATCAGCCCCAGCATTTT,CASSLDRGRFGNQPQHF
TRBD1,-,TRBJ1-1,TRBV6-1,TGTGCCAGCAGTGAAGCGGTGGACAGGGTTGCTTTCTTT,CASSEAVDRVAFF
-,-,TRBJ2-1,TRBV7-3,TGTGCCAGCAGCTTAGCGGTTAGCTCCTACAATGAGCAGTTCTTC,CASSLAVSSYNEQFF
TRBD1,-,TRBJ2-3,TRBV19,TGTGCCAGTAGGAGGGGACAGGGGGTCACAGATACGCAGTATTTT,CASRRGQGVTDTQYF
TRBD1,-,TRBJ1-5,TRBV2,TGTGCCAGCAGCCCCACCGGGACAGGGACCTATAGCAATCAGCCCCAGCATTTT,CASSPTGTGTYSNQPQHF
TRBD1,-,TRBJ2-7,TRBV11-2,TGTGCCAGCAGCCTACAGGGGTACGAGCAGTACTTC,CASSLQGYEQYF
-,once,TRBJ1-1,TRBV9,TGTGCCAGCAGCGTAGGCCCTATGAACACTGAAGCTTTCTTT,CASSVGPMNTEAFF
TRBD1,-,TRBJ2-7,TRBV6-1,TGTGCCAGCAGTCCCGGGACAGCCTACGAGCAGTACTTC,CASSPGTAYEQYF
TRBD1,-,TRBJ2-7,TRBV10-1,TGCGCCAGCAGTGAGTCGAGGACCGACAGGGTAAACTACGAGCAGTACTTC,CASSESRTDRVNYEQYF
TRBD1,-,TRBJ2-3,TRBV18,TGTGCCAGCTCACCTCGGACAGGGGGCACAGATACGCAGTATTTT,CASSPRTGGTDTQYF
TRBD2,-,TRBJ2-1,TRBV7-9,TGTGCCAGCAGCCCCAGCGGGGCCTCCTACAATGAGCAGTTCTTC,CASSPSGASYNEQFF
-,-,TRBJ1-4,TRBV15,TGTGCCACCAGCAGAGGGGGGGGCGCAGATGAAAAACTGTTTTTT,CATSRGGGADEKLFF
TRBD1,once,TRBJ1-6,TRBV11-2,TGTGCCAGCAGCCATACGTACAGGGGGCCGGCACCCCTCCACTTT,CASSHTYRGPAPLHF
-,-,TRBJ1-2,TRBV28,TGTGCCAGCAGTTCCCCAGGGGATGGCTACACCTTC,CASSSPGDGYTF
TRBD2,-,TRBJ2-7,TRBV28,TGTGCCAGCAGTTTCGAGCGGGAGAGCTCCTACGAGCAGTACTTC,CASSFERESSYEQYF
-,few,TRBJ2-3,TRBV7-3,TGTGCCAGCAGCCCCAGCCAGGGGCGAGATACGCAGTATTTT,CASSPSQGRDTQYF
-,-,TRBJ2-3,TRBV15,TGTGCCACCAGCAGAGATTTGATCGGTTTCACAGATACGCAGTATTTT,CATSRDLIGFTDTQYF
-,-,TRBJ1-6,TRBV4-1,TGCGCCAGCAGTTGGACACTTAATTCACCCCTCCACTTT,CASSWTLNSPLHF
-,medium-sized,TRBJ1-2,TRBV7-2,TGTGCCAGCAGCTTAGAATTCGGCTACCTCTATGGCTACACCTTC,CASSLEFGYLYGYTF
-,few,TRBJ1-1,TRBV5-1,TGCGCCAGCATCGAGGGTTCGGAGAACACTGAAGCTTTCTTT,CASIEGSENTEAFF